This T cell receptor (beta chain) was sequenced in a study of T cell responses to AZD1222 COVID-19 vaccine. The CDR3 is 19 amino acids. Trimming took 0 bases from V and 4 from J; bases not matched to a gene: 11. Germline V gene data show CDR1 as SGHNT and CDR2 as YENEEA. TCRdb's copy holds only in-frame clones and misses some; the assay was immunoSEQ multiplex PCR. The sample consists of some 130,000 clones, 75% to 90% of them appearing once. The study, taken as a whole, reports: Reportedly, close to half of spike-specific TCRs are directed against unmutated variant regions. Donors, mostly white British, included more females; clonal diversity was possibly underestimated.

As for this clone: Its matching antigen is unknown.

J is TRBJ2-1 and V is TRBV11-3, with 11 bases lining up with TRBD1. The clonotype originates from an adult in good health. Sample: peripheral blood, taken on day 0 of AZD1222 vaccination. CDR3 DNA sequence: TGTGCCAGCAGCTTAGACCCCGGACAGGGGGCAGGTCATTACAATGAGCAGTTCTTC. Translating it yields CASSLDPGQGAGHYNEQFF.